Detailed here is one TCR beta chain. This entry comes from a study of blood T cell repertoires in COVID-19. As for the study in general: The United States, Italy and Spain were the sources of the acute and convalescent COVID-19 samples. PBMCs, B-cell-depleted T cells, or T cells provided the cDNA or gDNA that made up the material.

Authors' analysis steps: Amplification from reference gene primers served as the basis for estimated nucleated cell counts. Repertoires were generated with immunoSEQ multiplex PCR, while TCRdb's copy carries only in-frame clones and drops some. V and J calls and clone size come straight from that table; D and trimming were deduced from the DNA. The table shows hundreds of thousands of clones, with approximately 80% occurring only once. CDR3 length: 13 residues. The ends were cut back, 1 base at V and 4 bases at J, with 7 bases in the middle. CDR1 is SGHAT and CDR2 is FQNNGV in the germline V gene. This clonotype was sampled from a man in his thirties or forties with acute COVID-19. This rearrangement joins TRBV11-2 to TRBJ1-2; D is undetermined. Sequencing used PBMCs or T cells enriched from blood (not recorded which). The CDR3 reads CASSLGLGYGYTF. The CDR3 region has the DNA TGTGCCAGCAGCTTAGGACTGGGCTATGGCTACACCTTC.